This entry lists 9 T cell receptor beta chains sequenced from one sample in a study of human T cells and chemical hapten exposure. The time point denotes: patch test 2, 6 weeks after DPC sensitization. Treatment given: therapeutic diphenylcyclopropenone sensitization with weekly scalp DPC. TCRdb used MiXCR to reprocess the RACE reads, holding one entry per CDR3 protein. The sample yields about 380,000 distinct CDR3 sequences, under 6.5% seen once. The sequencing here drew on whole blood, taken in connection with sensitization to the hapten diphenylcyclopropenone (DPC). The receptor source for this set is a woman aged 18 to 35 with alopecia areata. Some clones in this sample may be carry-over from other donors' samples.

This clonotype was seen at least ten times. This chain joins TRBV5-1 and TRBJ1-6; TRBD1 matches 8 bases. The V gene's germline CDR1 is SGHRS and CDR2 YFSETQ. V trimming: 1 base; J trimming: 10 bases; junction bases outside the gene matches: 7. The length of the CDR3 is 15 residues. Here the CDR3 reads CASSLLGQGGSPLHF. In DNA form, the CDR3 reads TGCGCCAGCAGCTTGCTCGGACAGGGAGGATCACCCCTCCACTTT.

The chain is built from TRBV27 and TRBJ2-7; 12 bases fit TRBD2. This CDR3 is built from 16 residues. The V and J ends lost 6 bases and 1 base, in that order; junction bases with no gene match: 7. CDR1 MNHEY and CDR2 SMNVEV come from the germline V gene (reference sequence). Here the CDR3 reads CASSLILAGGSYEQYF. The CDR3 DNA reads TGTGCCAGCAGCCTGATACTAGCGGGGGGTTCCTACGAGCAGTACTTC.

This clonotype occurred many times. The chain has TRBV4-3 and TRBJ1-3, with D possibly TRBD1 on 6 matching bases. Trimming shortened V by 0 bases and J by 0 bases, and 9 bases separated the two germline ends. The germline V gene encodes CDR1 LGHNA and CDR2 YSLEER. The CDR3 runs 16 residues. This CDR3 is CASSQDQDSSGNTIYF. Written as DNA, the CDR3 is TGCGCCAGCAGCCAAGATCAGGACAGCTCTGGAAACACCATATATTTT.

In this sample, this clonotype turned up a few times. The V call is TRBV6-5, the J call TRBJ2-7; 7 nucleotides line up with TRBD2. Losses at the gene ends were 7 bases for V and 4 bases for J; bases not matched to a gene: 13. The CDR3 sequence is 15 residues long. The germline CDR1 and CDR2 sequences are MNHEY and SVGAGI. CDR3 sequence (DNA): TGTGCCAGCACCCAGGGAGGGACGTGGCCTTACGAGCAGTACTTC. As protein: CASTQGGTWPYEQYF.

This clonotype was detected a few times. The rearrangement links TRBV20-1 to TRBJ1-6; maybe TRBD1 (5 bases). The CDR3 loop spans 15 amino acids. In germline, CDR1 is DFQATT, CDR2 SNEGSKA (reference sequence). The V end was cut by 4 bases, the J end by 6 bases, with 16 bases between. The CDR3 here is CSATYGGEGNSPLHF. The DNA for the CDR3 is TGCAGTGCTACATATGGAGGGGAGGGTAATTCACCCCTCCACTTT.

This clonotype was found a few times. The chain has TRBV3-1 and TRBJ2-1; 9 bases align to TRBD1. The V gene's germline CDR1 is LGHDT and CDR2 YNNKEL (reference sequence). The V segment lost 4 bases and the J segment 7 bases; nucleotides outside the gene matches: 8. The CDR3 has 15 amino acids. CDR3 loop: CASSPTGGPRNEQFF. The CDR3 nucleotides are TGTGCCAGCAGCCCTACAGGGGGCCCAAGGAATGAGCAGTTCTTC.

This clonotype was observed many times. The chain recombines TRBV12-3 or TRBV12-4 with TRBJ1-2, with a weak D call TRBD1 (5 bases). Trimming shortened V by 6 bases and J by 4 bases, and 12 bases separated the two germline ends. This CDR3 has 13 amino acids. DNA of the CDR3: TGTGCCAGCAGCCCCCAGGGTGGCTATGGCTACACCTTC. Translation gives CASSPQGGYGYTF.

The genes are TRBV5-1 and TRBJ1-2, with TRBD1 as a possible D gene (5 bases). The germline gives CDR1 SGHRS, CDR2 YFSETQ. CDR3 length: 15 amino acids. Trimming stripped 4 bases from V and 6 bases from J, with 19 bases between. The DNA of the CDR3 is TGCGCCAGCAGCGGAGTCCCAGGGTTCGAGAATGGCTACACCTTC. Its protein is CASSGVPGFENGYTF.

This clonotype was detected ten times or more. J is TRBJ2-3 and V is TRBV5-1; the match to TRBD2 covers 9 bases. The J segment lost 1 base and the V segment lost 5 bases, leaving 5 bases of the junction unmatched. Germline-derived CDR1 and CDR2 are SGHRS and YFSETQ. The CDR3 extends over 15 amino acids. CDR3 loop: CASRLVAGGTDTQYF. The CDR3 DNA reads as TGCGCCAGCAGACTAGTAGCGGGGGGCACAGATACGCAGTATTTT.